One sample yielded the 30 T cell receptor beta chains listed below, sequenced in a study of human T cells and chemical hapten exposure. A single record per CDR3 protein comes from TCRdb applying MiXCR to the 5' RACE reads. Among 110,000 or so distinct CDR3 sequences listed, approximately 20% were seen once. Total RNA extraction was carried out from unfractionated whole blood. The receptors were sampled from a human donor in good health.

This clonotype turned up a few times. This chain connects TRBV28 to TRBJ2-6; D remains ambiguous. Germline values: CDR1 MDHEN, CDR2 SYDVKM. The CDR3 has 17 residues. The V end was cut by 3 bases, the J end by 1 base, with 13 bases between. The CDR3 is CASSLGGLVSGANVLTF. DNA for the CDR3: TGTGCCAGCAGTTTGGGCGGTTTAGTTTCTGGGGCCAACGTCCTGACTTTC.

This clonotype turned up a few times. The gene calls are TRBV11-2 and TRBJ1-5; D might be TRBD1 (5 bases). Trimming took 8 bases from V and 2 from J, leaving 13 bases between them. CDR1 is SGHAT, CDR2 FQNNGV, per germline. The CDR3 length is 14 residues. This CDR3 is CASSGGFGNQPQHF. The CDR3 DNA reads TGTGCCAGCTCGGGGGGGTTCGGCAATCAGCCCCAGCATTTT.

The genes are TRBV27 and TRBJ1-4; maybe TRBD1 (5 bases). V was pared by 3 bases and J by 7 bases, with 9 bases between. This CDR3 has 13 residues. Germline lookup yields CDR1 MNHEY and CDR2 SMNVEV (reference sequence). The CDR3 loop is CASSFRAPEKLFF. The CDR3 region has the DNA TGTGCCAGCAGTTTCAGGGCTCCTGAAAAACTGTTTTTT.

This clonotype has a handful of counts. The chain combines TRBV29-1 with TRBJ1-4; 10 positions match TRBD1. Germline V lookup: CDR1 SQVTM, CDR2 ANQGSEA. V was clipped by 6 bases and J by 5 bases; unmatched bases: 9. The length of the CDR3 is 15 residues. The CDR3 DNA sequence: TGCAGCGTAGCCGGACAGGGGGGCGTAAATGAAAAACTGTTTTTT. Encoded protein: CSVAGQGGVNEKLFF.

The chain joins TRBV4-1 to TRBJ2-3; no clear D gene. V was clipped by 4 bases and J by 0 bases, with 17 bases between them. Per the germline V gene, CDR1 is MGHRA and CDR2 is YSYEKL. The CDR3 is 17 amino acids. The CDR3 is CASSPISLGLSTDTQYF. The CDR3 region has the DNA TGCGCCAGCAGCCCCATTTCGCTAGGCCTTAGCACAGATACGCAGTATTTT.

The V call is TRBV4-1, the J call TRBJ2-7; D gene ambiguous. Germline V lookup: CDR1 MGHRA, CDR2 YSYEKL. V lost 5 bases and J 3 bases, leaving 11 bases between the germline ends. This CDR3 contains 13 residues. The CDR3 sequence: CASSRALDYEQYF. CDR3 coding DNA: TGCGCCAGCAGCAGAGCACTGGACTACGAGCAGTACTTC.

In its sample, this clonotype was seen many times. The rearrangement uses TRBV6-5 and TRBJ1-5; 9 positions agree with TRBD1. V was pared by 6 bases and J by 4 bases, with 13 bases of the junction left unmatched. Germline V gives CDR1 MNHEY, CDR2 SVGAGI. This CDR3 is built from 17 residues. CDR3 in DNA: TGTGCCAGCAGCTCGCGAGGACAGGGGTCACTAAATCAGCCCCAGCATTTT. Protein sequence: CASSSRGQGSLNQPQHF.

This rearrangement joins TRBV21-1 to TRBJ2-2; the DNA was not compared with TRBD2, the D call given in the table. TRBV21-1 is a recognized pseudogene. This CDR3 is built from 18 residues. The CDR3 loop reads CASSKIFQAGRNTGELFF. Here the CDR3 DNA reads TGTGCCAGCAGCAAAATTTTTCAAGCGGGAAGAAACACCGGGGAGCTGTTTTTT.

Many counts were recorded for this clonotype. The V call is TRBV12-3 or TRBV12-4, the J call TRBJ2-7, with 9 positions matching TRBD2. The junction had 24 bases not matched to a gene; V was cut back by 3 bases and J by 3 bases. The CDR3 covers 21 residues. CDR3 amino acids: CASSLFLRGLGLAPKYYEQYF. In nucleotides, the CDR3 is TGTGCCAGCAGTTTGTTTTTAAGGGGGCTGGGACTAGCCCCAAAGTACTACGAGCAGTACTTC.

The chain has TRBV14 and TRBJ2-3; 12 bases are shared with TRBD1. Per the germline V gene, CDR1 is SGHDN and CDR2 is FVKESK. The CDR3 loop spans 15 amino acids. V gave up 5 bases and J gave up 4 bases; unmatched junction bases: 4. The CDR3 DNA reads as TGTGCCAGCAGCAGGGACAGGGGGCTCGCAGATACGCAGTATTTT. Translated: CASSRDRGLADTQYF.

V usage is TRBV29-1 and J usage is TRBJ2-5, with no clear D. V was shortened by 8 bases and J by 1 base, with 8 bases between the two germline ends. CDR3 length equals 11 residues. Per germline, CDR1 SQVTM and CDR2 ANQGSEA. CDR3 sequence: CSLGSQETQYF. CDR3 in DNA: TGCAGCCTCGGGTCCCAAGAGACCCAGTACTTC.

This clonotype was counted a few times. The chain joins TRBV4-1 to TRBJ2-4, with D perhaps TRBD1 (5 bases). This CDR3 has 12 amino acids. Trimming removed 4 bases from V and 6 bases from J, with 7 bases in between. In germline, CDR1 is MGHRA, CDR2 YSYEKL. The CDR3 coding sequence is TGCGCCAGCAGCCCTACAGGAAACATTCAGTACTTC. Its protein product is CASSPTGNIQYF.

The table lists this clonotype with a few counts. The CDR3 nucleotides read TGCAGTGCTAGCGGAGGGGTCAGCAATCAGCCCCAGCATTTT. Translated: CSASGGVSNQPQHF. This chain links TRBV20-1 with TRBJ1-5; maybe TRBD1 (5 bases). Between the trimmed V and J ends, which lost 3 bases and 1 base, there was a span of 10 bases. The CDR3 length is 14 residues. CDR1 DFQATT and CDR2 SNEGSKA come from the germline V gene (reference sequence).

The gene calls are TRBV27 and TRBJ2-1; the match to TRBD2 covers 8 bases. The CDR3 loop spans 15 amino acids. With V trimmed by 1 base and J by 5 bases, 4 bases remained unmatched. The germline CDR1 and CDR2 sequences are MNHEY and SMNVEV (reference sequence). CDR3 DNA sequence: TGTGCCAGCAGTTTATTCGGGACTAGGCACAATGAGCAGTTCTTC. Encoded protein: CASSLFGTRHNEQFF.

In this sample, this clonotype turned up a few times. The chain couples TRBV3-1 to TRBJ2-3; D ambiguous. Trimming left V 2 bases short and J 1 base short, with 4 bases between. This CDR3 is built from 13 residues. CDR1 and CDR2 (germline): LGHDT, YNNKEL (reference sequence). CDR3 sequence (DNA): TGTGCCAGCAGCCAACGGGGCACAGATACGCAGTATTTT. Its protein product is CASSQRGTDTQYF.

The rearrangement joins TRBV9 to TRBJ2-5; maybe TRBD2 (5 bases). Trimming removed 3 bases at V and 2 bases at J, with 14 bases between. Germline CDR1 reads SGDLS; CDR2 reads YYNGEE. This CDR3 comprises 15 residues. This chain's CDR3 is CASSAAVGVQETQYF. The CDR3, as DNA: TGTGCCAGCAGCGCCGCGGTCGGGGTTCAAGAGACCCAGTACTTC.

This clonotype was seen only a few times. The chain employs TRBV29-1 and TRBJ1-1; no definite D call. V shed 4 bases and J shed 5 bases, with 11 bases lying between them. Germline CDR1 reads SQVTM; CDR2 reads ANQGSEA. CDR3 length equals 12 residues. DNA for the CDR3: TGCAGCGTTGGGTATAGCCATACTGAAGCTTTCTTT. This codes for CSVGYSHTEAFF.

This clonotype was detected only a few times. This chain links TRBV28 with TRBJ2-3; 15 nucleotides agree with TRBD2. This CDR3 comprises 21 residues. Germline V CDR1 and CDR2: MDHEN, SYDVKM. Trimming cost V 6 bases and J 4 bases; bases outside gene matches: 20. The DNA of the CDR3 is TGTGCCAGCAGGGGGAAAAGGACTAGCGGGAGGGCCTCTTTTTTTCCAGATACGCAGTATTTT. It codes for CASRGKRTSGRASFFPDTQYF.

This chain connects TRBV30 to TRBJ1-4; weak D call: TRBD1 (6 bases). Trimming removed 2 bases at V and 5 bases at J, with 15 bases between. Germline CDR1 and CDR2: GTSNPN and SVGIG (reference sequence). This CDR3 spans 15 amino acids. This CDR3 is CAWSFPGQRNEKLFF. In DNA form, the CDR3 reads TGTGCCTGGAGTTTCCCCGGACAGAGAAATGAAAAACTGTTTTTT.

In regard to this clonotype: The junction differs from germline at one of its ends, possibly a read error. The CDR3 sequence: CASSKQSTLMERYF. CDR3 DNA sequence: TGCGCCAGCAGCAAACAGAGTACCTTAATGGAGCGGTACTTC. The chain is built from TRBV5-1 and TRBJ2-7; D is undetermined. This CDR3 has 14 residues. From germline, CDR1 is SGHRS and CDR2 YFSETQ. Full variable domain (outside the CDR3, taken from reference TRBV5-1 and TRBJ2-7): KAGVTQTPRYLIKTRGQQVTLSCSPISGHRSVSWYQQTPGQGLQFLFEYFSETQRNKGNFPGRFSGRQFSNSRSEMNVSTLELGDSALYLCASSKQSTLMERYFGPGTRLTVT.

This clonotype was seen a few times. The gene calls are TRBV24-1 and TRBJ2-2; D may be TRBD2 (6 bases). This CDR3 region has 14 residues. The germline V gene encodes CDR1 KGHDR and CDR2 SFDVKD. V was clipped by 7 bases and J by 6 bases, with 14 bases between them. The CDR3 here is CATRGGLRAGELFF. DNA for the CDR3: TGTGCCACCAGGGGGGGACTCCGAGCCGGGGAGCTGTTTTTT.

The chain uses TRBV3-1 and TRBJ2-1, with D possibly called TRBD1 or TRBD2 (5 bases each). The CDR3 loop spans 16 amino acids. V lost 1 base and J lost 4, with 14 bases in between. Germline lookup yields CDR1 LGHDT and CDR2 YNNKEL (reference sequence). The CDR3 here is CASSQAGTQLYNEQFF. In DNA, the CDR3 is TGTGCCAGCAGCCAAGCCGGGACCCAACTATACAATGAGCAGTTCTTC.

V gene TRBV12-3 or TRBV12-4 combines with J gene TRBJ1-2; no firm D call. The CDR3 runs 12 residues. V was shortened by 3 bases and J by 8 bases, with 10 bases between the two germline ends. CDR3 protein: CASSLNVRGYTF. The CDR3 DNA sequence: TGTGCCAGCAGTTTGAACGTTAGGGGCTACACCTTC.

This clonotype was observed a handful of times. The V and J genes are TRBV6-5 and TRBJ2-7; D perhaps matches TRBD1 (6 bases). CDR3 length: 14 amino acids. Germline V gene lookup returns CDR1 MNHEY and CDR2 SVGAGI. V lost 4 bases and J 3 bases, leaving 13 bases between the germline ends. CDR3 bases: TGTGCCAGCAGTTTCAGGGGTTTAAGCTACGAGCAGTACTTC. It translates to CASSFRGLSYEQYF.

This rearrangement joins TRBV11-2 to TRBJ2-4, with TRBD2 as a possible D gene (5 bases). Germline CDR1 and CDR2: SGHAT and FQNNGV. The CDR3 totals 15 residues. V was clipped by 5 bases and J by 4 bases, with 15 bases between them. Here the CDR3 reads CASSGSSGSKNIQYF. The CDR3 nucleotides are TGTGCCAGCAGCGGGAGCTCCGGGTCTAAAAACATTCAGTACTTC.

There are a few counts of this clonotype. The CDR3 DNA sequence: TGTGCCAGCAGCGGGGGGTCGTACGAGCAGTACTTC. This sequence encodes CASSGGSYEQYF. The gene calls are TRBV2 and TRBJ2-7; TRBD2 aligns across 7 bases. V trimming: 6 bases; J trimming: 4 bases; junction bases outside the gene matches: 3. From germline, CDR1 is SNHLY and CDR2 FYNNEI. CDR3 length equals 12 residues.

CDR3 DNA sequence: TGTGCCAGCAGTTACGCTTCACGGCTGGGAAAACTGTTTTTT. It translates to CASSYASRLGKLFF. This chain connects TRBV6-5 to TRBJ1-4, with D unclear. Germline assignment: CDR1 MNHEY and CDR2 SVGAGI. The CDR3 is made up of 14 amino acids. Trimming took 2 bases from V and 10 from J, leaving 14 bases between them.

The CDR3 coding sequence is TGTGCCAGCAGCCGAGTCCCGGGACAGGGGGCAAGAGGGGCCAACGTCCTGACTTTC. This codes for CASSRVPGQGARGANVLTF. This chain joins TRBV3-1 and TRBJ2-6, with 12 bases fitting TRBD1. CDR3 length equals 19 residues. Germline assignment: CDR1 LGHDT and CDR2 YNNKEL (reference sequence). The trim removed 4 bases at V and 4 bases at J, leaving 11 bases unmatched.

The chain links TRBV5-1 to TRBJ2-5, with unresolved D. Germline V gene sequence: CDR1 SGHRS, CDR2 YFSETQ. Trimming took off 0 bases at V and 1 base at J, with 16 bases between the two ends. The CDR3 is 17 residues long. This CDR3 reads CASSLGGIAAPQETQYF. CDR3 DNA: TGCGCCAGCAGCTTGGGGGGTATAGCCGCCCCCCAAGAGACCCAGTACTTC.

This chain joins TRBV12-3 or TRBV12-4 and TRBJ2-7, with 12 bases identical to TRBD2. V shed 4 bases and J 4 bases; nucleotides not matched to a gene: 8. The CDR3 is 16 residues long. The CDR3 DNA follows: TGTGCCAGCAGTTCAAACCTAGCGGGAGGGCGGTACGAGCAGTACTTC. It is translated as CASSSNLAGGRYEQYF.